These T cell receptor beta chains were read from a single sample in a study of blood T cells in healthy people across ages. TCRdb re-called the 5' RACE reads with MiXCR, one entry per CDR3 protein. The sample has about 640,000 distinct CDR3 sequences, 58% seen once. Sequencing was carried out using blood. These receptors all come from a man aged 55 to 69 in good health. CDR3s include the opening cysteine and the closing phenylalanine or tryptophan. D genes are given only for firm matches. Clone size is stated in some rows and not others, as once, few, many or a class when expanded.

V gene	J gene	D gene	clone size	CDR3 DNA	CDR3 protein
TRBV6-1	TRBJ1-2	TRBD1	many	TGTGCCAGCAGTACAGACAGGGTTGGGTATGGCTACACCTTC	CASSTDRVGYGYTF
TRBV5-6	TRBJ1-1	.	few	TGTGCCAGCGGGGCGTCTGGCACTGAAGCTTTCTTT	CASGASGTEAFF
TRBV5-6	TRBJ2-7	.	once	TGTGCCAGCAGCTTGGACCCACGGGTCTGGGAAGCCTCCTACGAGCAGTACTTC	CASSLDPRVWEASYEQYF
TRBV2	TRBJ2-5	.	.	TGTGCCAGCGGGGACGGTGCTCAGTCGGCCCAGTACTTC	CASGDGAQSAQYF
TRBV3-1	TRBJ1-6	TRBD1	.	TGTGCCAGCAGCCTTACGGCAGGGGGCTTTAATTCACCCCTCCACTTT	CASSLTAGGFNSPLHF
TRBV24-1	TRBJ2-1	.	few	TGTGCCACCAGTGATAAGGCGTACAATGAGCAGTTCTTC	CATSDKAYNEQFF
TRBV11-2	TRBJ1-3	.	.	TGTGCCAGCGGGTCTGAGTTCTCTGGAAACACCATATATTTT	CASGSEFSGNTIYF
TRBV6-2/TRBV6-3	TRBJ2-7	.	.	TGTGCCAGCATCCGAGGTGGGGGGACCTACGAGCAGTACTTC	CASIRGGGTYEQYF
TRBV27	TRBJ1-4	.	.	TGTGCCAGCAGTTTATCAAGGAGTACCAATGAAAAACTGTTTTTT	CASSLSRSTNEKLFF
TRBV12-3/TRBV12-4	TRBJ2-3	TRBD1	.	TGTGCCAGTCGGACAGGGTACAGCACAGATACGCAGTATTTT	CASRTGYSTDTQYF
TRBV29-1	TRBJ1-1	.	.	TGCAGCGTTGTGAGGAGTAACACTGAAGCTTTCTTT	CSVVRSNTEAFF
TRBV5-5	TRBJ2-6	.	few	TGTGCCAGCAGCCCACTGCCGGGTTCAGGGGCCAACGTCCTGACTTTC	CASSPLPGSGANVLTF
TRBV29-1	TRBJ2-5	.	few	TGCAGCGTTGAGGGGATGTGGACTCAAGAGACCCAGTACTTC	CSVEGMWTQETQYF
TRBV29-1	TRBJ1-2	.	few	TGCAGCGTTGAGCTGAGTAGGGCATATGGCTACACCTTC	CSVELSRAYGYTF
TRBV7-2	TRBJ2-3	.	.	TGTGCCAGCAGCTTAGCCCCTGGACCAGGGACAGATACGCAGTATTTT	CASSLAPGPGTDTQYF
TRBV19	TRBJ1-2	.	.	TGTGCCAGTACCCCGACAGGCGACTATGGCTACACCTTC	CASTPTGDYGYTF
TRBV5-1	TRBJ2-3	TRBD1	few	TGCGCCAGCAACCCGGGAACAGGGGTAGATACGCAGTATTTT	CASNPGTGVDTQYF
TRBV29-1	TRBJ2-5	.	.	TGCAGCGTGGATCAGGTGGCTCCCTTTGGGGAGACCCAGTACTTC	CSVDQVAPFGETQYF
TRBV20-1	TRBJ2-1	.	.	TGCAGTGCTATCGAAATGCTTCCCTACAATGAGCAGTTCTTC	CSAIEMLPYNEQFF
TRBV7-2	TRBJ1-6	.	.	TGTGCCAGCAGCTTAGATCGGGGGCCGAATTCACCCCTCCACTTT	CASSLDRGPNSPLHF
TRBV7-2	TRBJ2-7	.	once	TGTGCCAGCAGCCCCACCCCGGGACCCTACGAGCAGTACTTC	CASSPTPGPYEQYF
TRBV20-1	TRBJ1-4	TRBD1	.	TGCAGTGCTCCAGACAGGGGGCTTGCTAATGAAAAACTGTTTTTT	CSAPDRGLANEKLFF
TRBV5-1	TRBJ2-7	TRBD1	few	TGCGCCACCCGGGCTGGACAGGGCTCATACGAGCAGTACTTC	CATRAGQGSYEQYF
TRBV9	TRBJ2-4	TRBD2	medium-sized	TGTGCCAGCAGCCCGGGGGGGAACATTCAGTACTTC	CASSPGGNIQYF
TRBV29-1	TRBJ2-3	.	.	TGCAGCGTTGATGGGTACCTAGCTGATACGCAGTATTTT	CSVDGYLADTQYF
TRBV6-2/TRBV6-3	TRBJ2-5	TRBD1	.	TGTGCCAGCAACCGGGACAGGGGGCTTGGGACCCAGTACTTC	CASNRDRGLGTQYF
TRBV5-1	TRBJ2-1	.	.	TGCGCCAGCAGCTTGGATTACGGTGGGAGCTCCTACAATGAGCAGTTCTTC	CASSLDYGGSSYNEQFF
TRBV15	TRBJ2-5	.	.	TGTGCCATCAGCAGAGAACAGGGAGGGCAAGAGACCCAGTACTTC	CAISREQGGQETQYF
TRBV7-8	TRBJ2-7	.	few	TGTGCCAGCAGCTTAATGGAGGGGAACTACGAGCAGTACTTC	CASSLMEGNYEQYF
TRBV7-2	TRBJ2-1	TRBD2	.	TGTGCCAGCAGGAACGGAGGGGAGGGCGGAGGGTTCAGGGAGCAGTTCTTC	CASRNGGEGGGFREQFF
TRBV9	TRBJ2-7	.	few	TGTGCCAGCAGCGTAGCTCCCGGACACAACCCCCCCTACGAGCAGTACTTC	CASSVAPGHNPPYEQYF
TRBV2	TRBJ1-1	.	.	TGTGCCAGCAGTGAAGCAGCGGGCCATGGGGGTGAAGCTTTCTTT	CASSEAAGHGGEAFF
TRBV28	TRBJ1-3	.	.	TGTGCCAGCAGTTTTCCTGGAAACACCATATATTTT	CASSFPGNTIYF
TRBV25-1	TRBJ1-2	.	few	TGTGCCAGCAGTCTGGGCAGACCCTATGGCTACACCTTC	CASSLGRPYGYTF
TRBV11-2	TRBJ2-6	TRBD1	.	TGTGCCAACAGACCGGACAGGGCTGGGGCCAACGTCCTGACTTTC	CANRPDRAGANVLTF
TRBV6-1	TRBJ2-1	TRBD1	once	TGTGCCTCTTCTTGGGACAGGGGACCATATGAGCAGTTCTTC	CASSWDRGPYEQFF
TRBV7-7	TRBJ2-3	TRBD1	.	TGTGCCAGCAGCTTAATGGGGACAGGGACAGATACGCAGTATTTT	CASSLMGTGTDTQYF
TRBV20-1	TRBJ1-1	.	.	TGCAGTGCTAGTTTAGGGCTCCCCGTGGTCGGTGAAGCTTTCTTT	CSASLGLPVVGEAFF
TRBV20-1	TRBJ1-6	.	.	TGCGGTGCAAAATCGCGGGGGAATAATTCACCCCTCCACTTT	CGAKSRGNNSPLHF
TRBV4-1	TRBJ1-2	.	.	TGCGCCAGCAGCCAAGGGTGGGGGGATCGAAACTATGGCTACACCTTC	CASSQGWGDRNYGYTF
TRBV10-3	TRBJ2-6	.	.	TGTGCCATCAGTGACGGTGGAGCGGGCGGGGCCAACGTCCTGACTTTC	CAISDGGAGGANVLTF
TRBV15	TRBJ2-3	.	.	TGTGCCACCAGCAGAGATCTAGCGATGGATACGCAGTATTTT	CATSRDLAMDTQYF
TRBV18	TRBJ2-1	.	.	TGTGCCAGCTCGCCTCGGGCAGACAGCTACAATGAGCAGTTCTTC	CASSPRADSYNEQFF
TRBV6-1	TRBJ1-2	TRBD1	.	TGTGCCAGCAGTGAAAAAGGTGGGACAGGTTCTAACTATGGCTGCACCTTC	CASSEKGGTGSNYGCTF
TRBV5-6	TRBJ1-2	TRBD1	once	TGTGCCAGCAGGGCGACAGGGGTATATGGCTACACCTTC	CASRATGVYGYTF
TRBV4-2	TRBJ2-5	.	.	TGTACCAGCAGCCAAGGTCGGCGCGAGACCCAGTACTTC	CTSSQGRRETQYF
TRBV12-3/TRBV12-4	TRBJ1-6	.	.	TGTGCCAGCACCCCCCCAGGTTATAATTCACCCCTCCACTTT	CASTPPGYNSPLHF
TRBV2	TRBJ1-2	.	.	TGTGCCAGCAGCGCCGGTCCTGTTGGCTACACCTTC	CASSAGPVGYTF
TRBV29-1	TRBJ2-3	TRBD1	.	TGCAGCGTCGGGACAGGGACCACAGATACGCAGTATTTT	CSVGTGTTDTQYF
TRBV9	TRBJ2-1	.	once	TGTGCCAGCAATCCAGGCCGGGGGACATACAATGAGCAGTTCTTC	CASNPGRGTYNEQFF
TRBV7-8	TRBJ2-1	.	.	TGTGCCAGCAGCTTAGGGCGGGGCTCGAGGAATGAGCAGTTCTTC	CASSLGRGSRNEQFF